A single sample is the source of the 28 T cell receptor beta chains below, sequenced in a study of OX40 agonist ivuxolimab in advanced cancers. Profiling relied on immunoSEQ multiplex PCR, and the TCRdb table lists in-frame clones only, not all of them. Of approximately 60,000 clones detected, about four fifths appear once; the ten largest clones hold about 0.65%. The sample was CD4+ or CD8+ T cells sorted from blood, taken in a trial of the OX40 agonist ivuxolimab. The receptors come from an adult with an advanced solid tumor such as melanoma, head and neck, liver or kidney cancer.

The chain uses TRBV5-5 and TRBJ2-2; the D gene is possibly TRBD1 (6 bases). Per germline, CDR1 SGHKS and CDR2 YYEKEE (reference sequence). This CDR3 region has 13 residues. Trimming removed 4 bases at V and 5 bases at J, with 9 bases between. CDR3 nucleotides: TGTGCCAGCAGCGACAGGTTGACCGGGGAGCTGTTTTTT. Residues: CASSDRLTGELFF.

This clone appeared a single time. The chain recombines TRBV6-6 with TRBJ1-5, with D tentatively TRBD1 (5 bases). V was clipped by 6 bases and J by 3 bases, with 12 bases between them. Germline V gene lookup returns CDR1 MNHNY and CDR2 SVGAGI (reference sequence). The CDR3 runs to 14 residues. This CDR3 reads CASSRRGFNQPQHF. DNA for the CDR3: TGTGCCAGCAGCCGACGGGGGTTCAATCAGCCCCAGCATTTT.

This chain links TRBV5-4 with TRBJ1-4, with D maybe TRBD1 (5 bases). CDR3 length: 15 amino acids. Germline assignment: CDR1 SGHNT and CDR2 YYREEE (reference sequence). V was pared by 4 bases and J by 0 bases, with 10 bases between. CDR3 amino acids: CASSRRDSTNEKLFF. The CDR3 DNA is TGTGCCAGCAGCCGCCGGGACTCAACTAATGAAAAACTGTTTTTT.

This clone was recorded only once. The CDR3, as DNA: TGTGCCAGCAGCGCAGGAGGGACCCAGTACTTC. Translation gives CASSAGGTQYF. This chain connects TRBV7-2 to TRBJ2-5; perhaps TRBD2 as D (5 bases). The CDR3 is 11 residues long. Germline CDR1 and CDR2: SGHTA and FQGNSA. V dropped 5 bases and J dropped 7 bases, with 8 bases sitting between them.

The chain has TRBV9 and TRBJ2-6, with D maybe TRBD1 (6 bases). Between the trimmed V and J ends, which lost 2 bases and 3 bases, there was a span of 21 bases. The CDR3 consists of 19 residues. The germline V gene has CDR1 SGDLS and CDR2 YYNGEE. The DNA of the CDR3 is TGTGCCAGCAGCGTCGGGTTTAGGGGGACCGGAGGTGGGGCCAACGTCCTGACTTTC. It codes for CASSVGFRGTGGGANVLTF. The whole variable domain, filled in from reference TRBV9 and TRBJ2-6, reads DSGVTQTPKHLITATGQRVTLRCSPRSGDLSVYWYQQSLDQGLQFLIQYYNGEERAKGNILERFSAQQFPDLHSELNLSSLELGDSALYFCASSVGFRGTGGGANVLTFGAGSRLTVL.

The gene calls are TRBV7-2 and TRBJ2-3; the D gene could be TRBD1 or TRBD2 (5 bases each). V was clipped by 0 bases and J by 0 bases, with 10 bases between them. Germline lookup yields CDR1 SGHTA and CDR2 FQGNSA. There are 16 residues in the CDR3. This CDR3 reads CASSLAGPGSTDTQYF. CDR3 bases: TGTGCCAGCAGCTTAGCGGGACCCGGGAGCACAGATACGCAGTATTTT.

The table lists this clone with a few counts. The chain uses TRBV19 and TRBJ1-1, with D hard to call. The CDR3 extends over 11 amino acids. The V end was cut by 5 bases, the J end by 7 bases, with 8 bases between. From germline, CDR1 is LNHDA and CDR2 SQIVND (reference sequence). The CDR3 DNA reads as TGTGCCAGTAGTTGGCAGTTTGAAGCTTTCTTT. Residues: CASSWQFEAFF.

The J gene is TRBJ1-6, the V gene TRBV28; D uncertain. The CDR3 length is 16 residues. The V end lost 6 bases, the J end lost 2 bases, and 14 bases lay between the germline ends. CDR1 is MDHEN and CDR2 is SYDVKM in the germline V gene. CDR3 amino acids: CASSSGGGPYNSPLHF. DNA for the CDR3: TGTGCCAGCAGCAGCGGAGGCGGTCCCTATAATTCACCCCTCCACTTT.

The rearrangement uses TRBV19 and TRBJ1-1; weak D call: TRBD1 (5 bases). The V end was cut by 4 bases, the J end by 0 bases, with 12 bases between. Germline V gene lookup returns CDR1 LNHDA and CDR2 SQIVND (reference sequence). The CDR3 length is 15 residues. This CDR3 reads CASSRGDSMNTEAFF. The CDR3 region has the DNA TGTGCCAGTAGTAGGGGCGACAGCATGAACACTGAAGCTTTCTTT.

The chain couples TRBV11-2 to TRBJ1-1, with D possibly matching TRBD1 (5 bases). Germline-derived CDR1 and CDR2 are SGHAT and FQNNGV. This CDR3 region has 19 residues. V was pared by 6 bases and J by 6 bases, with 32 bases between. The CDR3 loop is CASSYLAPGLSSLYPEAFF. The CDR3 DNA sequence: TGTGCCAGCAGTTACCTCGCTCCGGGACTCTCTTCCCTGTATCCTGAAGCTTTCTTT.

This clone was counted once. This chain links TRBV9 with TRBJ2-5, with 12 positions matching TRBD2. This CDR3 has 17 amino acids. Trimming at V came to 3 bases and at J to 5 bases, leaving 11 bases not matched to a gene. Germline V gene lookup returns CDR1 SGDLS and CDR2 YYNGEE. CDR3 sequence (DNA): TGTGCCAGCAGCGAGACTAGCGGGGGCTCGAGGGGGGAGACCCAGTACTTC. Protein: CASSETSGGSRGETQYF.

The chain carries TRBV19 and TRBJ1-2; D might be TRBD1 (6 bases). CDR1 LNHDA and CDR2 SQIVND come from the germline V gene (reference sequence). Trimming took off 6 bases at V and 4 bases at J, with 18 bases between the two ends. The CDR3 is made up of 15 amino acids. The CDR3 spells CASRSGGSQSYGYTF. DNA of the CDR3: TGTGCCAGTAGGTCCGGGGGCAGCCAAAGCTATGGCTACACCTTC.

The chain couples TRBV5-1 to TRBJ2-2; 13 bases line up with TRBD2. Germline lookup yields CDR1 SGHRS and CDR2 YFSETQ. Germline trimming cut 3 bases from V and 5 bases from J; bases unmatched to any gene: 1. CDR3 length equals 15 residues. Here the CDR3 reads CASSSGLAGTGELFF. The CDR3 DNA is TGCGCCAGCAGCTCGGGACTAGCGGGAACCGGGGAGCTGTTTTTT.

The V gene is TRBV5-4, the J gene TRBJ2-5; 14 nucleotides line up with TRBD2. Unmatched junction bases numbered 3, after V lost 4 bases and J lost 4 bases. Looked up from germline, CDR1 is SGHNT and CDR2 is YYREEE (reference sequence). This CDR3 is 15 amino acids long. CDR3 in amino acids: CASSPGLAGGETQYF. The CDR3 bases are TGTGCCAGCAGCCCAGGACTAGCGGGGGGAGAGACCCAGTACTTC. The full variable domain, with the rest looked up from reference TRBV5-4 and TRBJ2-5, is ETGVTQSPTHLIKTRGQQVTLRCSSQSGHNTVSWYQQALGQGPQFIFQYYREEENGRGNFPPRFSGLQFPNYSSELNVNALELDDSALYLCASSPGLAGGETQYFGPGTRLLVL.

J is TRBJ2-7 and V is TRBV7-8, with a possible D match to TRBD2 (7 bases). The germline V gene has CDR1 SGHVS and CDR2 FQNEAQ. V gave up 5 bases and J gave up 0 bases, with 8 bases separating them. This CDR3 is 13 amino acids long. CDR3 sequence: CASSRGASYEQYF. The CDR3 DNA sequence: TGTGCCAGCAGCCGGGGGGCCTCCTACGAGCAGTACTTC.

V usage is TRBV11-3 and J usage is TRBJ2-5; no clear D. Trimming stripped 3 bases from V and 1 base from J, with 12 bases between. This CDR3 spans 15 amino acids. The germline gives CDR1 SGHNT, CDR2 YENEEA. The CDR3 reads CASSLVRGVQETQYF. CDR3 nucleotide sequence: TGTGCCAGCAGCTTGGTCCGTGGGGTCCAAGAGACCCAGTACTTC. Full variable domain (rest looked up from reference TRBV11-3 and TRBJ2-5): EAGVVQSPRYKIIEKKQPVAFWCNPISGHNTLYWYLQNLGQGPELLIRYENEEAVDDSQLPKDRFSAERLKGVDSTLKIQPAELGDSAVYLCASSLVRGVQETQYFGPGTRLLVL.

The chain joins TRBV18 to TRBJ1-1; 8 positions agree with TRBD1. The junction had 7 bases not matched to a gene; V was cut back by 0 bases and J by 1 base. This CDR3 has 17 amino acids. The germline gives CDR1 KGHSH, CDR2 LQKENI. This CDR3 is CASSPPQGANRNTEAFF. Here the CDR3 DNA reads TGTGCCAGCTCACCACCGCAGGGGGCGAATCGGAACACTGAAGCTTTCTTT.

The V call is TRBV28, the J call TRBJ2-4; 8 positions match TRBD2. The germline gives CDR1 MDHEN, CDR2 SYDVKM. CDR3 length: 16 amino acids. J was trimmed by 4 bases and V by 4 bases; bases with no gene match: 9. CDR3 DNA sequence: TGTGCCAGCAGTTCGCCGCTACTAGCGGATAAAAACATTCAGTACTTC. Translation gives CASSSPLLADKNIQYF.

This chain joins TRBV18 and TRBJ2-7; a weak D match, TRBD1 (5 bases). V lost 4 bases and J lost 6, with 13 bases in between. This CDR3 has 13 amino acids. Germline V gene data show CDR1 as KGHSH and CDR2 as LQKENI. This chain's CDR3 is CASSQGVSAEQYF. The CDR3 nucleotides read TGTGCCAGCTCACAAGGGGTGAGTGCCGAGCAGTACTTC.

The chain employs TRBV19 and TRBJ1-5; a weak D match, TRBD1 (5 bases). Trimming stripped 9 bases from V and 0 bases from J, with 21 bases between. The germline V gene has CDR1 LNHDA and CDR2 SQIVND (reference sequence). This CDR3 region has 17 residues. CDR3: CASNPQGRVFSNQPQHF. The CDR3 nucleotides read TGTGCCAGCAACCCCCAGGGCCGGGTCTTTAGCAATCAGCCCCAGCATTTT. Together with reference TRBV19 and TRBJ1-5, the CDR3 gives the full variable domain: DGGITQSPKYLFRKEGQNVTLSCEQNLNHDAMYWYRQDPGQGLRLIYYSQIVNDFQKGDIAEGYSVSREKKESFPLTVTSAQKNPTAFYLCASNPQGRVFSNQPQHFGDGTRLSIL.

This sequence joins TRBV7-2 and TRBJ2-1; TRBD2 agrees at 14 bases. This CDR3 spans 17 amino acids. The V and J ends lost 1 base and 8 bases, in that order; junction bases with no gene match: 7. Germline V gives CDR1 SGHTA, CDR2 FQGNSA. The CDR3 DNA sequence: TGTGCCAGCAGCTTAGGGCAGGAGACTAGCGGGAGGGATGAGCAGTTCTTC. As protein: CASSLGQETSGRDEQFF. The full variable domain, completed using reference TRBV7-2 and TRBJ2-1, is GAGVSQSPSNKVTEKGKDVELRCDPISGHTALYWYRQSLGQGLEFLIYFQGNSAPDKSGLPSDRFSAERTGGSVSTLTIQRTQQEDSAVYLCASSLGQETSGRDEQFFGPGTRLTVL.

This chain joins TRBV4-1 and TRBJ2-3; no definite D call. V shed 1 base and J shed 6 bases, with 17 bases lying between them. The CDR3 runs to 16 residues. Germline-derived CDR1 and CDR2 are MGHRA and YSYEKL. The CDR3 protein is CASSQVTTDLLDTQYF. CDR3 DNA sequence: TGCGCCAGCAGCCAAGTCACTACAGACCTACTTGATACGCAGTATTTT.

This clone appeared a few times. The chain couples TRBV27 to TRBJ1-4; D is unresolved. Between the trimmed V and J ends, which lost 0 bases and 7 bases, there was a span of 12 bases. This CDR3 spans 15 amino acids. Germline V gene lookup returns CDR1 MNHEY and CDR2 SMNVEV (reference sequence). The chain's CDR3 is CASSLSPATVEKLFF. The CDR3 bases are TGTGCCAGCAGTTTATCGCCCGCTACGGTTGAAAAACTGTTTTTT.

The chain joins TRBV6-6 to TRBJ2-7, with D perhaps TRBD2 (5 bases). Trimming left V 6 bases short and J 6 bases short, with 18 bases between. The CDR3 runs 14 residues. Per the germline V gene, CDR1 is MNHNY and CDR2 is SVGAGI (reference sequence). In nucleotides, the CDR3 is TGTGCCAGCAGCGAGGGCCACACCGCCGCCGAGCAGTACTTC. It is translated as CASSEGHTAAEQYF.

The sample holds a few counts of this clone. At one end the junction does not follow the germline gene, possibly because of a read error. The chain has TRBV5-1 and TRBJ2-7; no firm D call. Per the germline V gene, CDR1 is SGHRS and CDR2 is YFSETQ. This CDR3 region has 15 residues. The CDR3 sequence: CASSFSVGGPYGQYF. CDR3 DNA: TGCGCCAGCAGCTTTTCCGTGGGCGGACCCTACGGGCAGTACTTC.

The sample holds one count of this clone. The chain is built from TRBV19 and TRBJ2-3; 11 bases are a match to TRBD2. Germline loops: CDR1 LNHDA, CDR2 SQIVND (reference sequence). V lost 3 bases, J lost 4 bases, and 12 bases stayed unmatched. The CDR3 runs to 18 residues. The CDR3 loop reads CASSIRFPLAGEPDTQYF. In DNA, the CDR3 is TGTGCCAGTAGTATCCGCTTTCCACTAGCGGGAGAACCAGATACGCAGTATTTT.

About this clone: Other DNA sequences of this sample code for an identical CDR3. The V and J genes are TRBV5-1 and TRBJ1-1; D may be TRBD1 (5 bases). The CDR3 loop spans 15 amino acids. CDR1 and CDR2 (germline): SGHRS, YFSETQ. V was cut by 3 bases and J by 5 bases, with 17 bases left in between. CDR3 nucleotide sequence: TGCGCCAGCAGCTCCACGGCAGGTCGGGGGACTGAAGCTTTCTTT. Translation gives CASSSTAGRGTEAFF.

This chain joins TRBV18 and TRBJ1-1; TRBD1 matches 7 bases. The CDR3 totals 15 residues. Per the germline V gene, CDR1 is KGHSH and CDR2 is LQKENI. V dropped 9 bases and J dropped 0; count of bases not matched to a gene: 10. CDR3 sequence reads: CARTGFPPMNTEAFF. CDR3 nucleotide sequence: TGTGCCAGGACAGGGTTTCCCCCCATGAACACTGAAGCTTTCTTT.